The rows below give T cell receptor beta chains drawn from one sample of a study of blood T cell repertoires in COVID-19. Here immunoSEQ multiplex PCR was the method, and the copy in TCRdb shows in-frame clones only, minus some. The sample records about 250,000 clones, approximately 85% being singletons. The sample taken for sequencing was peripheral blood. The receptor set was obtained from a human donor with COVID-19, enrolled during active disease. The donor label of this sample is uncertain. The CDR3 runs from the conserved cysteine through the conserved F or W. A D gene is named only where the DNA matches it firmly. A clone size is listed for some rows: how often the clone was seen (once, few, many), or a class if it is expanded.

CDR3nt: TGTGCCAGCCAACGAACAGGGGGCACTCAGCCCCAGCATTTT
CDR3aa: CASQRTGGTQPQHF
v_gene: TRBV6-5
abundance: -
d_gene: TRBD1
j_gene: TRBJ1-5

CDR3nt: TGTGCCACCAGCAGAGATTTGAACAGGGCTCAGCCCCAGCATTTT
CDR3aa: CATSRDLNRAQPQHF
v_gene: TRBV15
abundance: -
d_gene: -
j_gene: TRBJ1-5

CDR3nt: TGTGCCAGCAGCCACACCCGACAGGGGGCTAATCTAAATGAGCAGTTCTTC
CDR3aa: CASSHTRQGANLNEQFF
v_gene: TRBV9
abundance: -
d_gene: TRBD1
j_gene: TRBJ2-1

CDR3nt: TGTGCCAGCAGTGAAGCTTGGGGGGGATGGGGTGAAAAACTGTTTTTT
CDR3aa: CASSEAWGGWGEKLFF
v_gene: TRBV25-1
abundance: -
d_gene: -
j_gene: TRBJ1-4

CDR3nt: TGCGCCAGCAGGAGTCTAGCCCAGGGGGTTAGGACAGATACGCAGTATTTT
CDR3aa: CASRSLAQGVRTDTQYF
v_gene: TRBV5-1
abundance: once
d_gene: TRBD1
j_gene: TRBJ2-3

CDR3nt: TGTGCCAGCAGTTACTCGTGGGCAACCCAAGAGACCCAGTACTTC
CDR3aa: CASSYSWATQETQYF
v_gene: TRBV6-5
abundance: -
d_gene: -
j_gene: TRBJ2-5

CDR3nt: TGTGCCAGCAGCTCGAGCGTGACCTACGAGCAGTACTTC
CDR3aa: CASSSSVTYEQYF
v_gene: TRBV7-2
abundance: -
d_gene: -
j_gene: TRBJ2-7

CDR3nt: TGTGCTAGTGGTTTGGGCACCCCAGGATTCGATACGCAGTATTTT
CDR3aa: CASGLGTPGFDTQYF
v_gene: TRBV12-5
abundance: -
d_gene: -
j_gene: TRBJ2-3

CDR3nt: TGTGCCAGCAGCTTGTCGGTTGTGCAGCCCCAGCATTTT
CDR3aa: CASSLSVVQPQHF
v_gene: TRBV5-5
abundance: -
d_gene: -
j_gene: TRBJ1-5

CDR3nt: TGTGCCACCAGCAGGGACAGAGCCGGCACTGAAGCTTTCTTT
CDR3aa: CATSRDRAGTEAFF
v_gene: TRBV15
abundance: -
d_gene: -
j_gene: TRBJ1-1

CDR3nt: TGTGCCAGCAGTGAAGCCCTGGGAGCTGGGGCCAACGTCCTGACTTTC
CDR3aa: CASSEALGAGANVLTF
v_gene: TRBV6-1
abundance: -
d_gene: -
j_gene: TRBJ2-6

CDR3nt: TGTGCCAGCAGCGGAAGGACAGCTGGGTCACCCCTCCACTTT
CDR3aa: CASSGRTAGSPLHF
v_gene: TRBV5-4
abundance: medium-sized
d_gene: -
j_gene: TRBJ1-6

CDR3nt: TGTGCCAGTAGTATTACCAGGGAAGGTGGCTACACCTTC
CDR3aa: CASSITREGGYTF
v_gene: TRBV19
abundance: -
d_gene: -
j_gene: TRBJ1-2

CDR3nt: TGTGCCAGCAGCTTGGGAACGGTATATAATTCACCCCTCCACTTT
CDR3aa: CASSLGTVYNSPLHF
v_gene: TRBV5-4
abundance: -
d_gene: -
j_gene: TRBJ1-6

CDR3nt: TGTGCCAGCAGTTTCAATCCCTTAGCGGGATTCACAGATACGCAGTATTTT
CDR3aa: CASSFNPLAGFTDTQYF
v_gene: TRBV27
abundance: -
d_gene: TRBD2
j_gene: TRBJ2-3

CDR3nt: TGTGCCAGCAGTCATGACGGCAGGGGGAGCCATCAGCCCCAGCATTTT
CDR3aa: CASSHDGRGSHQPQHF
v_gene: TRBV16
abundance: -
d_gene: TRBD1
j_gene: TRBJ1-5

CDR3nt: TGTGCCAGCTCACCGGTGCTTCAGGGATGGACTGAAGCTTTCTTT
CDR3aa: CASSPVLQGWTEAFF
v_gene: TRBV18
abundance: -
d_gene: -
j_gene: TRBJ1-1

CDR3nt: TGTGCCAGCAGCCTACTAGACACAGAGCAGTTCTTC
CDR3aa: CASSLLDTEQFF
v_gene: TRBV14
abundance: -
d_gene: -
j_gene: TRBJ2-1

CDR3nt: TGCGCCAGCAGTCAATGCCCACCGGGACAGACTAACTATGGCTACACCTTC
CDR3aa: CASSQCPPGQTNYGYTF
v_gene: TRBV23-1
abundance: once
d_gene: TRBD1
j_gene: TRBJ1-2

CDR3nt: TGTGCCAGCAGTCCCCTGGGGGGAGGCCGCACAGATACGCAGTATTTT
CDR3aa: CASSPLGGGRTDTQYF
v_gene: TRBV28
abundance: -
d_gene: -
j_gene: TRBJ2-3

CDR3nt: TGTGCCAGCAGCTTGGACCAGGGATCTGGTAACACCATATATTTT
CDR3aa: CASSLDQGSGNTIYF
v_gene: TRBV5-4
abundance: many
d_gene: -
j_gene: TRBJ1-3

CDR3nt: TGTGCCAGTAGCCAACAGGGGATAGGTTCACCCCTCCACTTT
CDR3aa: CASSQQGIGSPLHF
v_gene: TRBV19
abundance: -
d_gene: TRBD1
j_gene: TRBJ1-6

CDR3nt: TGTGCCAGCAGCCAGCGGACAGGGGCCTACGAGCAGTACTTC
CDR3aa: CASSQRTGAYEQYF
v_gene: TRBV14
abundance: once
d_gene: TRBD1
j_gene: TRBJ2-7

CDR3nt: TGTGCCAGCTCACCACTAGACAGGGGGGGGCTCACTGAAGCTTTCTTT
CDR3aa: CASSPLDRGGLTEAFF
v_gene: TRBV18
abundance: -
d_gene: TRBD1
j_gene: TRBJ1-1

CDR3nt: TGCGCCAGCAGCCCTGGGGTCGGACTCCTCTACGAGCAGTACTTC
CDR3aa: CASSPGVGLLYEQYF
v_gene: TRBV4-3
abundance: -
d_gene: -
j_gene: TRBJ2-7

CDR3nt: TGTGCCAGCAGCCCGGGACAGGGGTCCCCCTTTTATACAGATACGCAGTATTTT
CDR3aa: CASSPGQGSPFYTDTQYF
v_gene: TRBV7-9
abundance: -
d_gene: TRBD1
j_gene: TRBJ2-3

CDR3nt: TGTGCCAGCAGTTACGACCTAGCGGGAACCGGGGAGCTGTTTTTT
CDR3aa: CASSYDLAGTGELFF
v_gene: TRBV6-6
abundance: -
d_gene: TRBD2
j_gene: TRBJ2-2

CDR3nt: TGTGCCAGCAGTTACAGCGGGTCTAGCACAGATACGCAGTATTTT
CDR3aa: CASSYSGSSTDTQYF
v_gene: TRBV11-2
abundance: many
d_gene: -
j_gene: TRBJ2-3

CDR3nt: TGTGCCAGCAGCTTGGGTCTAGCGGGAGGCCCAAACACCGGGGAGCTGTTTTTT
CDR3aa: CASSLGLAGGPNTGELFF
v_gene: TRBV5-5
abundance: -
d_gene: TRBD2
j_gene: TRBJ2-2

CDR3nt: TGTGCCAGTAACAGGGAGACGAGCTCTGGGGCCAACGTCCTGACTTTC
CDR3aa: CASNRETSSGANVLTF
v_gene: TRBV19
abundance: -
d_gene: -
j_gene: TRBJ2-6

CDR3nt: TGTGCCAGCAGCTCTGGGACTAGCGGGAGTTACGAGCAGTACTTC
CDR3aa: CASSSGTSGSYEQYF
v_gene: TRBV11-1
abundance: -
d_gene: TRBD2
j_gene: TRBJ2-7

CDR3nt: TGTGCCAGCAGCTTGTTAACCAGGGGAAGCAATCAGCCCCAGCATTTT
CDR3aa: CASSLLTRGSNQPQHF
v_gene: TRBV5-6
abundance: -
d_gene: -
j_gene: TRBJ1-5

CDR3nt: TGTGCCTGGAGTGGGGACAGCCCCTACTCCTACGAGCAGTACTTC
CDR3aa: CAWSGDSPYSYEQYF
v_gene: TRBV30
abundance: few
d_gene: TRBD1
j_gene: TRBJ2-7

CDR3nt: TGTGCCAGCAGCCAAGCGGGCGCCCGGGGGGCTTTCTTT
CDR3aa: CASSQAGARGAFF
v_gene: TRBV3-1/TRBV3-2
abundance: -
d_gene: -
j_gene: TRBJ1-1

CDR3nt: TGTGCCAGCAGCTTGTTCCTAGCGGGAGGGCCCTACGAGCAGTACTTC
CDR3aa: CASSLFLAGGPYEQYF
v_gene: TRBV5-6
abundance: -
d_gene: TRBD2
j_gene: TRBJ2-7

CDR3nt: TGTGCCAGCTCACCAAGACGGGGGGCAAACAATGAGCAGTTCTTC
CDR3aa: CASSPRRGANNEQFF
v_gene: TRBV18
abundance: -
d_gene: -
j_gene: TRBJ2-1

CDR3nt: TGTGCCAGCATACCCGGGACAGCCCCCATCTCTGGAAACACCATATATTTT
CDR3aa: CASIPGTAPISGNTIYF
v_gene: TRBV28
abundance: -
d_gene: TRBD1
j_gene: TRBJ1-3

CDR3nt: TGCAGCGCAAACCCACGGCGGGGGGTTGCCACTGAAGCTTTCTTT
CDR3aa: CSANPRRGVATEAFF
v_gene: TRBV29-1
abundance: -
d_gene: -
j_gene: TRBJ1-1

CDR3nt: TGTGCCAGCAGTTACGGGGCCCAAAAACTAAACACTGAAGCTTTCTTT
CDR3aa: CASSYGAQKLNTEAFF
v_gene: TRBV6-6
abundance: once
d_gene: -
j_gene: TRBJ1-1

CDR3nt: TGTGCCAGCAGTCCCCGGGGGGCGGGAGGTCTGGATGAGCAGTTCTTC
CDR3aa: CASSPRGAGGLDEQFF
v_gene: TRBV6-6
abundance: -
d_gene: TRBD2
j_gene: TRBJ2-1

CDR3nt: TGTGCCAGCAGCTCCTCGACACTTAACACCGGGGAGCTGTTTTTT
CDR3aa: CASSSSTLNTGELFF
v_gene: TRBV11-3
abundance: -
d_gene: -
j_gene: TRBJ2-2